Following are 20 T cell receptor beta chains from one sample sequenced in a study of T cells of healthy individuals. TCRdb reanalysed the 5' RACE reads using MiXCR and keeps one entry per CDR3 protein. The sample holds around 98,000 distinct CDR3 sequences, 17% seen once. All receptors come from a human donor in good health.

This clonotype came up once. This chain links TRBV4-2 with TRBJ2-3; D perhaps matches TRBD2 (5 bases). Trimming left V 5 bases short and J 6 bases short, with 12 bases between. CDR1 LGHNA and CDR2 YNFKEQ come from the germline V gene. The CDR3 spans 13 residues. CDR3 DNA: TGTGCCAGCAGCACTAGGTTTGGGGATACGCAGTATTTT. Its translation is CASSTRFGDTQYF.

Ten or more counts support this clonotype. The chain couples TRBV24-1 to TRBJ2-1; 9 positions agree with TRBD2. This CDR3 is 15 amino acids long. The germline V gene has CDR1 KGHDR and CDR2 SFDVKD. The V and J ends lost 6 bases and 4 bases, in that order; junction bases with no gene match: 6. The CDR3 DNA reads as TGTGCCACCAGTAGCGGGGGGCCACTTTACAATGAGCAGTTCTTC. Translated: CATSSGGPLYNEQFF.

The V gene is TRBV20-1, the J gene TRBJ2-3, with 8 bases lining up with TRBD1. With 4 bases clipped from V and 4 bases from J, the junction kept 7 bases outside the gene matches. Germline V CDR1 and CDR2: DFQATT, SNEGSKA (reference sequence). This CDR3 spans 14 amino acids. CDR3 sequence: CSAKDRGSSDTQYF. The CDR3 DNA sequence: TGCAGTGCTAAAGACAGGGGTTCATCAGATACGCAGTATTTT.

This clonotype was seen repeatedly, ten times or more. V usage is TRBV12-3 or TRBV12-4 and J usage is TRBJ2-7; 7 nucleotides match TRBD1. The CDR3 is 11 amino acids. After removal of 5 bases from V and 6 bases from J, the junction contained 1 base not matched to a gene. The CDR3 sequence: CASSHRGEQYF. CDR3 nucleotides: TGTGCCAGCAGTCACAGGGGCGAGCAGTACTTC.

This chain uses TRBV7-6 with TRBJ2-7; D not resolved. V shed 5 bases and J shed 3 bases, with 11 bases lying between them. Germline V gene sequence: CDR1 SGHVS, CDR2 FNYEAQ. There are 13 residues in the CDR3. CDR3 region: CASSGMTGYEQYF. The DNA for the CDR3 is TGTGCCAGCAGCGGTATGACGGGCTACGAGCAGTACTTC.

This chain links TRBV20-1 with TRBJ2-7; D ambiguous. The germline CDR1 and CDR2 sequences are DFQATT and SNEGSKA (reference sequence). Deletions cut 4 bases from V and 3 bases from J, with 4 bases between. The CDR3 contains 10 residues. The CDR3 coding sequence is TGCAGTGCTACCCGCTACGAGCAGTACTTC. Encoded protein: CSATRYEQYF.

This clonotype was seen a handful of times. The V and J genes are TRBV5-1 and TRBJ2-6; D remains ambiguous. The CDR3 is 16 amino acids. With 0 bases removed from V and 4 bases from J, the gap between germline ends came to 11 bases. The V gene's germline CDR1 is SGHRS and CDR2 YFSETQ. The CDR3 sequence: CASSLGPPSGANVLTF. The CDR3 nucleotides read TGCGCCAGCAGCTTGGGACCCCCCTCGGGGGCCAACGTCCTGACTTTC.

This chain links TRBV9 with TRBJ2-1, with 7 bases matching TRBD2. Germline CDR1 reads SGDLS; CDR2 reads YYNGEE. The CDR3 length is 15 residues. Germline trimming cut 4 bases from V and 4 bases from J; bases unmatched to any gene: 8. CDR3 amino acids: CASSPRGDGYNEQFF. The DNA of the CDR3 is TGTGCCAGCAGCCCACGGGGGGACGGTTACAATGAGCAGTTCTTC.

This clonotype was observed a handful of times. The V gene is TRBV6-2 or TRBV6-3, the J gene TRBJ2-3; D is undetermined. This CDR3 contains 16 residues. Per the germline V gene, CDR1 is MNHEY and CDR2 is SVGEGT. Trimming shortened V by 4 bases and J by 0 bases, and 14 bases separated the two germline ends. The DNA of the CDR3 is TGTGCCAGCAGTTTGCGGAAAACGACTAGCACAGATACGCAGTATTTT. Translated: CASSLRKTTSTDTQYF.

The chain employs TRBV7-2 and TRBJ2-3; D unresolved. Germline V gives CDR1 SGHTA, CDR2 FQGNSA. CDR3 size: 14 residues. The V gene lost 4 bases and the J gene lost 1 base, with 9 bases spanning the gap. CDR3 DNA sequence: TGTGCCAGCAGCTCCGGAGACCGCACAGATACGCAGTATTTT. It is translated as CASSSGDRTDTQYF.

This chain uses TRBV6-5 with TRBJ2-2, with D possibly TRBD1 on 5 matching bases. Germline CDR1 MNHEY, CDR2 SVGAGI. The CDR3 covers 16 residues. Trimming left V 6 bases short and J 1 base short, with 15 bases between. CDR3 amino acids: CASRKPGHLNTGELFF. For the CDR3, the DNA is TGTGCCAGCAGGAAACCAGGGCACTTGAACACCGGGGAGCTGTTTTTT.

V is TRBV18 and J is TRBJ2-3; D perhaps matches TRBD2 (5 bases). V gave up 0 bases and J gave up 4 bases, with 5 bases separating them. CDR1 and CDR2 (germline): KGHSH, LQKENI. This CDR3 has 13 amino acids. The CDR3 DNA sequence: TGTGCCAGCTCACCACCGCGGGCAGATACGCAGTATTTT. It translates to CASSPPRADTQYF.

Ten or more counts support this clonotype. V gene TRBV12-3 or TRBV12-4 combines with J gene TRBJ2-1, with TRBD2 matching over 12 bases. The J segment lost 2 bases and the V segment lost 2 bases, leaving 10 bases of the junction unmatched. The CDR3 has 19 amino acids. The CDR3 DNA reads as TGTGCCAGCAGTTTATCACACGGGCTAGCGGGGGGGCCCTACAATGAGCAGTTCTTC. Translation: CASSLSHGLAGGPYNEQFF.

This clonotype was observed at least ten times. V is TRBV5-1 and J is TRBJ2-1; D is possibly TRBD2 (5 bases). The CDR3 totals 14 residues. Germline lookup yields CDR1 SGHRS and CDR2 YFSETQ. V shed 0 bases and J shed 8 bases, with 12 bases lying between them. The CDR3 region has the DNA TGCGCCAGCAGCTTGGCCTTGGCGGGCGATGAGCAGTTCTTC. Residues: CASSLALAGDEQFF.

This chain joins TRBV11-1 and TRBJ2-3, with a tentative D call TRBD2 (5 bases). The CDR3 extends over 15 amino acids. Germline CDR1 and CDR2: SGHAT and FQDESV (reference sequence). The V end was cut by 2 bases, the J end by 0 bases, with 9 bases between. CDR3 coding DNA: TGTGCCAGCAGCTTATCAGCGGCTAGCACAGATACGCAGTATTTT. Its protein is CASSLSAASTDTQYF.

The chain joins TRBV28 to TRBJ2-3; weak D call: TRBD2 (6 bases). V was trimmed by 5 bases and J by 0 bases, leaving 21 bases between them. Germline assignment: CDR1 MDHEN and CDR2 SYDVKM. This CDR3 region has 18 residues. The CDR3 DNA sequence: TGTGCCAGCAGTATCCGCATAGCGTTAGGGACTAGCACAGATACGCAGTATTTT. Translating it yields CASSIRIALGTSTDTQYF.

This clonotype was detected only a few times. This chain joins TRBV9 and TRBJ1-1; 7 nucleotides line up with TRBD1. Germline-derived CDR1 and CDR2 are SGDLS and YYNGEE. V shed 0 bases, J shed 4 bases, and the junction held 6 bases outside the gene matches. This CDR3 spans 15 amino acids. The CDR3 region is CASSVVQGGGTEAFF. The CDR3 DNA sequence: TGTGCCAGCAGCGTAGTGCAAGGGGGCGGCACTGAAGCTTTCTTT.

This clonotype came up many times. V and J are TRBV27 and TRBJ2-2, with D tentatively TRBD2 (6 bases). The CDR3 spans 17 residues. Trimming left V 3 bases short and J 3 bases short, with 17 bases between. Germline V gene sequence: CDR1 MNHEY, CDR2 SMNVEV (reference sequence). CDR3 protein: CASSFRGWVLDTGELFF. The DNA for the CDR3 is TGTGCCAGCAGTTTTCGGGGGTGGGTTCTGGACACCGGGGAGCTGTTTTTT.

In DNA form, the CDR3 reads TGCGCCAGCAGCCCCGGACGGTCCGGCTGGGACGAGCAGTACTTC. This gives the protein CASSPGRSGWDEQYF. The rearrangement links TRBV4-3 to TRBJ2-7, with no clear D. Germline assignment: CDR1 LGHNA and CDR2 YSLEER. Trimming removed 4 bases from V and 5 bases from J, with 18 bases in between. The CDR3 runs 15 residues.

CDR3 sequence (DNA): TGTGCCAGCAGCTTTCCGGGGGGCAACACAGATACGCAGTATTTT. Translated: CASSFPGGNTDTQYF. This rearrangement joins TRBV7-2 to TRBJ2-3, with D perhaps TRBD2 (7 bases). The CDR3 is made up of 15 amino acids. Germline V gene lookup returns CDR1 SGHTA and CDR2 FQGNSA. Trimming removed 3 bases from V and 2 bases from J, with 12 bases in between.